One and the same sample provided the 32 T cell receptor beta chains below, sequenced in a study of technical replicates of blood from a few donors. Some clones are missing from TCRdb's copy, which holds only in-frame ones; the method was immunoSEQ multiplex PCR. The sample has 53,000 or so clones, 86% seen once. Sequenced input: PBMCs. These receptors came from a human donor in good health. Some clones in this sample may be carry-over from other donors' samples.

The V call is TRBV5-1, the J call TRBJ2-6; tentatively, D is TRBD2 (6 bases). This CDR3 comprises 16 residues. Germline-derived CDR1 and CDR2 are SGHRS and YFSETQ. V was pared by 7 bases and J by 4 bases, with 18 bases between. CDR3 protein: CASARDSSGGANVLTF. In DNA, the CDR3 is TGCGCCAGCGCCAGGGACTCCTCTGGAGGGGCCAACGTCCTGACTTTC.

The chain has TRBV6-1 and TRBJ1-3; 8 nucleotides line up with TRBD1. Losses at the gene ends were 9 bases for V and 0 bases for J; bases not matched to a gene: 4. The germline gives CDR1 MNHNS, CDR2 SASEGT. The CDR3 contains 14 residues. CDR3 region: CASIQGASGNTIYF. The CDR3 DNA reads TGTGCCAGTATCCAGGGGGCCTCTGGAAACACCATATATTTT.

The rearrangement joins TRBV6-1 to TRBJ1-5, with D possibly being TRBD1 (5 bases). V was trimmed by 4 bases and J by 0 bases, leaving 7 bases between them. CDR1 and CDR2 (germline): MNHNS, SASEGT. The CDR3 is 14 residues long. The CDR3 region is CASSGTFSNQPQHF. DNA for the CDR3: TGTGCCAGCAGTGGGACATTTAGCAATCAGCCCCAGCATTTT.

This CDR3 reads CASSEAISGEQTQYF. The DNA for the CDR3 is TGTGCCAGCAGTGAAGCTATTAGCGGGGAACAGACCCAGTACTTC. The V call is TRBV6-1, the J call TRBJ2-5, with TRBD2 matching 8 bases. V dropped 0 bases and J dropped 6; count of bases not matched to a gene: 6. CDR3 size: 15 residues. The germline V gene encodes CDR1 MNHNS and CDR2 SASEGT.

The CDR3 is CASSEQVTSGTGELFF. The DNA of the CDR3 is TGTGCCAGCAGTGAACAGGTGACTAGTGGCACCGGGGAGCTGTTTTTT. The V and J genes are TRBV6-1 and TRBJ2-2; a weak D match, TRBD2 (6 bases). The V gene lost 2 bases and the J gene lost 4 bases, with 14 bases spanning the gap. The V gene's germline CDR1 is MNHNS and CDR2 SASEGT. The CDR3 spans 16 residues.

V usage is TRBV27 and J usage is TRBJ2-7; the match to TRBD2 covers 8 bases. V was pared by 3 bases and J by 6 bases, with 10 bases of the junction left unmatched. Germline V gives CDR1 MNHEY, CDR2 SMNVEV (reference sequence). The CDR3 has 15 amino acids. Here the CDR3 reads CASSLVGGALFEQYF. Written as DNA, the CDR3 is TGTGCCAGCAGTTTGGTCGGGGGGGCATTGTTCGAGCAGTACTTC.

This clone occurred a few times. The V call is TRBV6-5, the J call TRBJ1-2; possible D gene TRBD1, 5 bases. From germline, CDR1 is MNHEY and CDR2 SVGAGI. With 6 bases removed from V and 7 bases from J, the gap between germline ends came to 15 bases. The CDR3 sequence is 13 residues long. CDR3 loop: CASSRQGGVGYTF. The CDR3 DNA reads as TGTGCCAGCAGCAGGCAGGGTGGGGTTGGCTACACCTTC.

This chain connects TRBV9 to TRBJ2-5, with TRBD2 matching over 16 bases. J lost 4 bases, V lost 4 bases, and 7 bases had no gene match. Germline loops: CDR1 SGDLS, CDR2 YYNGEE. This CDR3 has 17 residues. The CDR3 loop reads CASSPGLAGGPVETQYF. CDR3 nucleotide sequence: TGTGCCAGCAGCCCGGGACTAGCGGGGGGGCCCGTAGAGACCCAGTACTTC.

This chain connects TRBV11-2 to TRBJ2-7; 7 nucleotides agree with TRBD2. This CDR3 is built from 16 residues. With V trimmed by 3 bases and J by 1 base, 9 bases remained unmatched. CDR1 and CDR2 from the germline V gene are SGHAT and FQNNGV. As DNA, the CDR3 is TGTGCCAGCAGCTTTACGACTAGCTCTAGGTCCTACGAGCAGTACTTC. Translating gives CASSFTTSSRSYEQYF. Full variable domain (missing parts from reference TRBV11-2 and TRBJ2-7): EAGVAQSPRYKIIEKRQSVAFWCNPISGHATLYWYQQILGQGPKLLIQFQNNGVVDDSQLPKDRFSAERLKGVDSTLKIQPAKLEDSAVYLCASSFTTSSRSYEQYFGPGTRLTVT.

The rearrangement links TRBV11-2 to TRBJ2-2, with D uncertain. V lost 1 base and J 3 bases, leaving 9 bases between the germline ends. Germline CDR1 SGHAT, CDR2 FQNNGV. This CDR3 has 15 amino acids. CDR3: CASSLGRQYTGELFF. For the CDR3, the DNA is TGTGCCAGCAGCTTAGGTCGTCAGTACACCGGGGAGCTGTTTTTT.

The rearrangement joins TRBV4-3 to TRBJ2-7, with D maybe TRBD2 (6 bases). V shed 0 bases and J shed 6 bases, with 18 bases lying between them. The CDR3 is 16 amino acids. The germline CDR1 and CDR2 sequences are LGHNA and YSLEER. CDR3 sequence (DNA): TGCGCCAGCAGCCAAGATGTCGGAGCTGGCGGGGCCGAGCAGTACTTC. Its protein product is CASSQDVGAGGAEQYF.

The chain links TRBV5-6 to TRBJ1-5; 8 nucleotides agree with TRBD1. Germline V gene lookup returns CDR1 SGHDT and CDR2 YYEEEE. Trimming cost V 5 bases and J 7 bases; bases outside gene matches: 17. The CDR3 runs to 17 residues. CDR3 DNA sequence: TGTGCCAGCAGAATCTTTAGCTCGTCAGGGGGCTTCCAGCCCCAGCATTTT. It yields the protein CASRIFSSSGGFQPQHF.

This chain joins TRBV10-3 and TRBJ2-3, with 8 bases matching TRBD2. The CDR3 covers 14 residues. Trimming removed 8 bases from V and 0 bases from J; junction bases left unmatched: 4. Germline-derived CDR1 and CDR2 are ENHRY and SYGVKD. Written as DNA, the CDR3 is TGTGCCATCGGCACTAGCGGTAGCACAGATACGCAGTATTTT. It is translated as CAIGTSGSTDTQYF.

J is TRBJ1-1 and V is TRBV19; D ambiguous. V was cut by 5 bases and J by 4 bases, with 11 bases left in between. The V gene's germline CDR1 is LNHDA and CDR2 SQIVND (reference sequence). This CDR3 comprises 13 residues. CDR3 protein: CASSSAEGTEAFF. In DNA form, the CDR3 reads TGTGCCAGTAGTTCTGCGGAGGGCACTGAAGCTTTCTTT.

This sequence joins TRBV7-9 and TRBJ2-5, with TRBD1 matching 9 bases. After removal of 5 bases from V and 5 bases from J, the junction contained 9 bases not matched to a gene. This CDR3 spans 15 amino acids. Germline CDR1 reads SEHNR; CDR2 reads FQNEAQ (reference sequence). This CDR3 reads CASSPTGGAAETQYF. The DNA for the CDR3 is TGTGCCAGCAGCCCTACAGGGGGCGCGGCGGAGACCCAGTACTTC.

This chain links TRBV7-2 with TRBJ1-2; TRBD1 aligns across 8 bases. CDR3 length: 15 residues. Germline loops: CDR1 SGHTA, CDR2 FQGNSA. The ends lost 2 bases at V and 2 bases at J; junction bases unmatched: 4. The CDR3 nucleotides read TGTGCCAGCAGCTTATGGACAGGGAACAACTATGGCTACACCTTC. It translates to CASSLWTGNNYGYTF.

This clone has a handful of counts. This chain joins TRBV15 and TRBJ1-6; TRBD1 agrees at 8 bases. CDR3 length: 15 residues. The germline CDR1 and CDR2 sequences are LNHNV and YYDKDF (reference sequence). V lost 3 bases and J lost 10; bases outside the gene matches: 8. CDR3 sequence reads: CATSRGQARGSPLHF. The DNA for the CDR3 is TGTGCCACCAGCAGGGGACAGGCCAGGGGGTCACCCCTCCACTTT.

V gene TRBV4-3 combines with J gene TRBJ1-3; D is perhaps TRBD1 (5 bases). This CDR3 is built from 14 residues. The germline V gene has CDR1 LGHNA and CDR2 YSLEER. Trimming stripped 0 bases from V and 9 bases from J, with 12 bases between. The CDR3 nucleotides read TGCGCCAGCAGCCAAGATAGGAACGGGGGCACCATATATTTT. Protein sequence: CASSQDRNGGTIYF.

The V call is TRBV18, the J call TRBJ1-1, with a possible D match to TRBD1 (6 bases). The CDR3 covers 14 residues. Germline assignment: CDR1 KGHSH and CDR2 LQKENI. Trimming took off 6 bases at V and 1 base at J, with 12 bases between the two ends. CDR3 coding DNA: TGTGCCAGCTCCGGAGGCAGGGGGAACACTGAAGCTTTCTTT. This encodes CASSGGRGNTEAFF. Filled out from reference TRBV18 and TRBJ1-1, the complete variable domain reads NAGVMQNPRHLVRRRGQEARLRCSPMKGHSHVYWYRQLPEEGLKFMVYLQKENIIDESGMPKERFSAEFPKEGPSILRIQQVVRGDSAAYFCASSGGRGNTEAFFGQGTRLTVV.

CDR3 sequence: CASSQNYRPHHEQYF. DNA for the CDR3: TGCGCCAGCAGCCAAAATTACAGGCCCCACCACGAGCAGTACTTC. This chain links TRBV4-1 with TRBJ2-7, with D possibly matching TRBD1 (5 bases). Trimming took off 2 bases at V and 5 bases at J, with 16 bases between the two ends. Germline V CDR1 and CDR2: MGHRA, YSYEKL. There are 15 residues in the CDR3.

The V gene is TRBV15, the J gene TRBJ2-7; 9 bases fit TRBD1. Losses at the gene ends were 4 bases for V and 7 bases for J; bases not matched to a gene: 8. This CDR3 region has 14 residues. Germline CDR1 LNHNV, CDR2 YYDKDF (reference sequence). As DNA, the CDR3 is TGTGCCACCAGCATCTGGGACAGGGTGGATGAGCAGTACTTC. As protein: CATSIWDRVDEQYF. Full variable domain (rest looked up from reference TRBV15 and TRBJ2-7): DAMVIQNPRYQVTQFGKPVTLSCSQTLNHNVMYWYQQKSSQAPKLLFHYYDKDFNNEADTPDNFQSRRPNTSFCFLDIRSPGLGDTAMYLCATSIWDRVDEQYFGPGTRLTVT.

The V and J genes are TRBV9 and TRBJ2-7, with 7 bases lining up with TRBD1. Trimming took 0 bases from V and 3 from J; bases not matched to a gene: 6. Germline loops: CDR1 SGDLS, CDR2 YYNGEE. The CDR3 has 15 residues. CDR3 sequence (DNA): TGTGCCAGCAGCGTAGCCGCAGGGGGAAACTACGAGCAGTACTTC. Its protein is CASSVAAGGNYEQYF.

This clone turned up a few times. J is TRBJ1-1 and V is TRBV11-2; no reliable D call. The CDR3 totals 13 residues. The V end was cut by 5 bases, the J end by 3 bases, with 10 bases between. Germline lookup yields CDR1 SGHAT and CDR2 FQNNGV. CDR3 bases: TGTGCCAGCAGCCAGAACATTGACACTGAAGCTTTCTTT. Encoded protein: CASSQNIDTEAFF.

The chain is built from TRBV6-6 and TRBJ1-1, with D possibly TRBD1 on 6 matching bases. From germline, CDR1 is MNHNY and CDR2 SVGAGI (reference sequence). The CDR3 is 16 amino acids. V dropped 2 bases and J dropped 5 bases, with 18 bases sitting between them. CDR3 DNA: TGTGCCAGCAGTTACCCTCTTCGGGGGGCGCGAACTGAAGCTTTCTTT. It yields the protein CASSYPLRGARTEAFF.

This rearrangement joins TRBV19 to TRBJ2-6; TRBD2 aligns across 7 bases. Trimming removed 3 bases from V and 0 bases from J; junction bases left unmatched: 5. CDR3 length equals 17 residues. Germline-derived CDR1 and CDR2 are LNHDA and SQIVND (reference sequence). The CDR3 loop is CASSMGSGGSGANVLTF. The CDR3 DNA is TGTGCCAGTAGTATGGGGTCGGGGGGCTCTGGGGCCAACGTCCTGACTTTC.

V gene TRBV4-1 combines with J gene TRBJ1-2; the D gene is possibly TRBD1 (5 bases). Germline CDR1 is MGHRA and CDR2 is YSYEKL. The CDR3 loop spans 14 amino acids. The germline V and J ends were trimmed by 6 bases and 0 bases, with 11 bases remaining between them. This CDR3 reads CASSRGLANYGYTF. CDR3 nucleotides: TGCGCCAGCAGTCGGGGGTTAGCTAACTATGGCTACACCTTC.

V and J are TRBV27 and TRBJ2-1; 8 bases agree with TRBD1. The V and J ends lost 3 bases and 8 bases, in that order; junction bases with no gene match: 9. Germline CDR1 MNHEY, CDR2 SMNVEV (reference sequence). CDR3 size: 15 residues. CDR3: CASSFIRGRSDEQFF. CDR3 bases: TGTGCCAGCAGTTTTATCAGGGGGCGATCGGATGAGCAGTTCTTC.

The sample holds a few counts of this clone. The CDR3 loop reads CASSTPGGQNYEQYF. The CDR3 region has the DNA TGTGCCAGCAGCACCCCCGGAGGACAGAACTACGAGCAGTACTTC. The rearrangement links TRBV7-2 to TRBJ2-7; D is possibly TRBD1 (6 bases). V was cut by 5 bases and J by 3 bases, with 17 bases left in between. Germline V gene lookup returns CDR1 SGHTA and CDR2 FQGNSA. This CDR3 is built from 15 residues.

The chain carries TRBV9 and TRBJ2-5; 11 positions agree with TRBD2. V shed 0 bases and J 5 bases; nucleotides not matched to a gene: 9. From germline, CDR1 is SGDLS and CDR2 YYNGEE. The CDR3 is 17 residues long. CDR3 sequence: CASSVDTSGGSGETQYF. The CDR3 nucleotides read TGTGCCAGCAGCGTAGATACTAGCGGGGGATCAGGGGAGACCCAGTACTTC.

This chain's CDR3 is CASSFGARGATTQYF. CDR3 sequence (DNA): TGTGCCAGCAGCTTCGGGGCGCGGGGGGCAACGACGCAGTATTTT. The chain carries TRBV7-3 and TRBJ2-3, with TRBD2 matching over 8 bases. J was trimmed by 9 bases and V by 3 bases; bases with no gene match: 11. The CDR3 contains 15 residues. Germline loops: CDR1 SGHTA, CDR2 FQGTGA.

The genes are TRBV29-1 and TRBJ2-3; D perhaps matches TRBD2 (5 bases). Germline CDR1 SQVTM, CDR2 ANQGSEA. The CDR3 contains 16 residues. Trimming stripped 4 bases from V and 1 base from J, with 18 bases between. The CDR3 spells CSVVGPTLGGTDTQYF. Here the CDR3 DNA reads TGCAGCGTTGTCGGGCCAACGCTGGGAGGCACAGATACGCAGTATTTT.

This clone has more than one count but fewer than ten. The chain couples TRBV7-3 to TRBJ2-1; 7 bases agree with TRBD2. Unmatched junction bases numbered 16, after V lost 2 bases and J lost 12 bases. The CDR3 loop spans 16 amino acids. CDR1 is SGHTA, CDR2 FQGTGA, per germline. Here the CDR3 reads CASSLQPAGTQSVQFF. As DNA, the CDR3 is TGTGCCAGCAGCTTACAACCAGCGGGGACCCAATCAGTGCAGTTCTTC.